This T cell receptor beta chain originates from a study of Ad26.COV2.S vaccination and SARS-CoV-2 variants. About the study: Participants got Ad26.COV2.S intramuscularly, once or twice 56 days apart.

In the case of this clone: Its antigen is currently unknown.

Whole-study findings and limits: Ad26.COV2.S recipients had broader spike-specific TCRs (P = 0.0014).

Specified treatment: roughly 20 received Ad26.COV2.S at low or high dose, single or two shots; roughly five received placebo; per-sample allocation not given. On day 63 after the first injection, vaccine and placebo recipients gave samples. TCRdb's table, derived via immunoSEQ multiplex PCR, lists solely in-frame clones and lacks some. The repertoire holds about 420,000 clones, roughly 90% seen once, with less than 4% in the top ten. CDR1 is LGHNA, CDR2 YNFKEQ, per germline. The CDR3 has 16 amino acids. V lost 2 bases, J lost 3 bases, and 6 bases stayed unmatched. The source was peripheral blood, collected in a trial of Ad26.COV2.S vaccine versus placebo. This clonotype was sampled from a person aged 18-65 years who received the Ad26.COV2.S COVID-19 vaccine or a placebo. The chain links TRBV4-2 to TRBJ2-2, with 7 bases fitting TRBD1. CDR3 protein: CASSQTRDSDTGELFF. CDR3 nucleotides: TGTGCCAGCAGCCAAACTCGGGACAGCGACACCGGGGAGCTGTTTTTT.